This T cell receptor beta chain was documented in a study of control samples from healthy donors and cancer patients. The CDR3 runs 14 residues. Germline V gene lookup returns CDR1 KGHDR and CDR2 SFDVKD. Trimming cost V 4 bases and J 5 bases; bases outside gene matches: 6. TCRdb keeps only in-frame clones here, not all; method: immunoSEQ multiplex PCR. The sample consists of tens of thousands of clones, almost 85% of them appearing once. This clonotype was obtained from a woman aged 60 to 75 in good health. The specimen sequenced was blood. This chain links TRBV24-1 with TRBJ2-7; TRBD1 agrees at 8 bases. CDR3 DNA sequence: TGTGCCACCAGTGACTCCGGGACAGGTGACGAGCAGTACTTC. Protein sequence: CATSDSGTGDEQYF.